What follows are 15 T cell receptor beta chains derived from one specimen sequenced in a study of a mutant IDH1 vaccine in newly diagnosed glioma. Assay used: immunoSEQ multiplex PCR; TCRdb lists only in-frame clones, some missing. The top ten hold approximately 5% of the sample, which has 20,000 to 25,000 clones, approximately 86% seen once. Time point reported: baseline, week 1 (first vaccination visit). Treatment here: pre-vaccination baseline after standard-of-care therapy. Source: PBMCs, taken from a glioma patient treated with radiotherapy, temozolomide or both. These receptor sequences come from a man between 40 and 49 years old with glioma.

The gene calls are TRBV4-3 and TRBJ2-3; 7 nucleotides agree with TRBD2. The CDR3 runs to 14 residues. V was clipped by 2 bases and J by 6 bases; unmatched bases: 5. The germline V gene has CDR1 LGHNA and CDR2 YSLEER. The CDR3 reads CASSQREGIDTQYF. In DNA form, the CDR3 reads TGCGCCAGCAGCCAAAGGGAGGGCATCGATACGCAGTATTTT.

This rearrangement joins TRBV7-9 to TRBJ2-3; D call uncertain. The CDR3 is made up of 13 amino acids. CDR1 is SEHNR, CDR2 FQNEAQ, per germline (reference sequence). The V end lost 3 bases, the J end lost 6 bases, and 10 bases lay between the germline ends. In DNA form, the CDR3 reads TGTGCCAGCAGCTTCTTCGGCGCGGATACGCAGTATTTT. Amino acids: CASSFFGADTQYF.

The rearrangement links TRBV29-1 to TRBJ2-1, with D perhaps matching TRBD1 (5 bases). The CDR3 loop spans 11 amino acids. CDR1 SQVTM and CDR2 ANQGSEA come from the germline V gene. Trimming left V 5 bases short and J 6 bases short, with 8 bases between. The CDR3 protein is CSVTDSNEQFF. The CDR3 coding sequence is TGCAGCGTTACCGACAGCAATGAGCAGTTCTTC.

This chain links TRBV9 with TRBJ2-7, with 9 bases that match TRBD1. The CDR3 contains 15 residues. In germline, CDR1 is SGDLS, CDR2 YYNGEE. The ends lost 0 bases at V and 1 base at J; junction bases unmatched: 2. CDR3: CASSVGGQGSYEQYF. In nucleotides, the CDR3 is TGTGCCAGCAGCGTAGGGGGACAGGGTTCCTACGAGCAGTACTTC. The full variable domain, with the rest looked up from reference TRBV9 and TRBJ2-7, is DSGVTQTPKHLITATGQRVTLRCSPRSGDLSVYWYQQSLDQGLQFLIQYYNGEERAKGNILERFSAQQFPDLHSELNLSSLELGDSALYFCASSVGGQGSYEQYFGPGTRLTVT.

The chain uses TRBV7-9 and TRBJ1-4; 10 nucleotides match TRBD1. V gave up 5 bases and J gave up 8 bases; unmatched junction bases: 5. This CDR3 has 14 amino acids. Germline V lookup: CDR1 SEHNR, CDR2 FQNEAQ (reference sequence). The CDR3 spells CASSGRDRGEKLFF. The CDR3 coding sequence is TGTGCCAGCAGCGGCCGGGACAGGGGCGAAAAACTGTTTTTT.

The V and J genes are TRBV2 and TRBJ2-2; weak D call: TRBD2 (5 bases). The CDR3 has 16 amino acids. The ends were cut back, 2 bases at V and 0 bases at J, with 10 bases in the middle. CDR1 and CDR2 (germline): SNHLY, FYNNEI. The CDR3 sequence: CASSEPVGANTGELFF. CDR3 coding DNA: TGTGCCAGCAGTGAACCTGTCGGGGCGAACACCGGGGAGCTGTTTTTT.

The rearrangement joins TRBV5-4 to TRBJ2-5; 9 nucleotides match TRBD2. The V segment lost 2 bases and the J segment 0 bases; nucleotides outside the gene matches: 2. Germline values: CDR1 SGHNT, CDR2 YYREEE (reference sequence). This CDR3 is built from 15 residues. CDR3 in DNA: TGTGCCAGCAGCTTCCAGCGGGGGGACCAAGAGACCCAGTACTTC. Translation: CASSFQRGDQETQYF.

This clone came up once. The chain is built from TRBV30 and TRBJ2-7; a possible D gene is TRBD1 (6 bases). The CDR3 loop spans 14 amino acids. V shed 4 bases and J shed 8 bases, with 21 bases lying between them. Germline V gives CDR1 GTSNPN, CDR2 SVGIG (reference sequence). In nucleotides, the CDR3 is TGTGCCTGGATTATATCGGACAGAGAACATCAGCAGTACGTC. Translated: CAWIISDREHQQYV.

V is TRBV4-1 and J is TRBJ2-4, with D perhaps matching TRBD2 (7 bases). V lost 0 bases and J lost 8, with 11 bases in between. CDR3 length equals 14 residues. Germline assignment: CDR1 MGHRA and CDR2 YSYEKL. The CDR3 here is CASSQDRGGYIQYF. Written as DNA, the CDR3 is TGCGCCAGCAGCCAAGATAGGGGGGGTTACATTCAGTACTTC.

V gene TRBV5-1 combines with J gene TRBJ1-1; 7 bases line up with TRBD1. The V gene's germline CDR1 is SGHRS and CDR2 YFSETQ. J was trimmed by 9 bases and V by 4 bases; bases with no gene match: 12. CDR3 length equals 14 residues. CDR3 nucleotides: TGCGCCAGCAGCACCGGGACAGAGGTGAGAAAAGCTTTCTTT. Its translation is CASSTGTEVRKAFF.

V and J are TRBV4-3 and TRBJ2-3; no clear D. Looked up from germline, CDR1 is LGHNA and CDR2 is YSLEER. The V gene lost 4 bases and the J gene lost 0 bases, with 14 bases spanning the gap. This CDR3 is built from 16 residues. The CDR3 loop is CASSLLGGTSTDTQYF. CDR3 nucleotides: TGCGCCAGCAGCCTCCTAGGTGGTACTAGCACAGATACGCAGTATTTT.

This clone has a handful of counts. The genes are TRBV5-4 and TRBJ2-7, with D tentatively TRBD2 (5 bases). CDR3 size: 14 residues. Germline assignment: CDR1 SGHNT and CDR2 YYREEE (reference sequence). The germline V and J ends were trimmed by 0 bases and 0 bases, with 7 bases remaining between them. DNA for the CDR3: TGTGCCAGCAGCTTGGGAGGAGGCTCCTACGAGCAGTACTTC. Its protein product is CASSLGGGSYEQYF. The full variable domain, with the rest looked up from reference TRBV5-4 and TRBJ2-7, is ETGVTQSPTHLIKTRGQQVTLRCSSQSGHNTVSWYQQALGQGPQFIFQYYREEENGRGNFPPRFSGLQFPNYSSELNVNALELDDSALYLCASSLGGGSYEQYFGPGTRLTVT.

V gene TRBV15 combines with J gene TRBJ1-2; TRBD1 aligns across 9 bases. Trimming cost V 0 bases and J 7 bases; bases outside gene matches: 9. The CDR3 is made up of 16 amino acids. Germline V gives CDR1 LNHNV, CDR2 YYDKDF (reference sequence). The CDR3 bases are TGTGCCACCAGCAGAGATTTAGGGACAGGGAGCTCTGGCTACACCTTC. This sequence encodes CATSRDLGTGSSGYTF.

This rearrangement joins TRBV28 to TRBJ2-7; perhaps TRBD2 as D (6 bases). Germline lookup yields CDR1 MDHEN and CDR2 SYDVKM. This CDR3 contains 14 residues. Between the trimmed V and J ends, which lost 5 bases and 2 bases, there was a span of 13 bases. This CDR3 is CASSISAGTYEQYF. Written as DNA, the CDR3 is TGTGCCAGCAGTATCTCGGCGGGAACCTACGAGCAGTACTTC.

CDR3 amino acids: CASSLVTSPYYNV. CDR3 DNA sequence: TGTGCCAGCAGCTTGGTGACGAGCCCATACTATAACGTC. The chain is built from TRBV5-6 and TRBJ2-7; D gene unclear. This CDR3 is built from 13 residues. Germline CDR1 and CDR2: SGHDT and YYEEEE.